Below are 9 T cell receptor beta chains sequenced from a single sample in a study of shared T cell receptors in the human thymus (dated by TCRdb to the early 2020s). Receptors were amplified or captured by the immunoSEQ multiplex PCR assay. The clones in this table, taken by TCRdb from immuneACCESS, are in-frame only. Not every clone is retained; where verified, under half of the shortfall comes from an unresolved V gene, and the cause of the rest is unknown. This sample has 700,000 or so clones in its table, and approximately 85% of those were observed once. Roughly 0.01% of the sample lies in the top ten. This sample was shared with a second study, whose subject was human thymus T cells.

The sample was thymocytes. The receptors were gathered from a girl less than two years old with a congenital heart defect. Donor details come from another sample of the same person, matched by shared clones.

Only one count was recorded for this clone. The chain carries TRBV20-1 and TRBJ2-7, with D perhaps TRBD1 (6 bases). Trimming shortened V by 5 bases and J by 6 bases, and 11 bases separated the two germline ends. The germline V gene encodes CDR1 DFQATT and CDR2 SNEGSKA (reference sequence). The CDR3 consists of 11 residues. This CDR3 reads CSAQQGSEQYF. The CDR3 DNA reads TGCAGTGCTCAACAGGGCTCCGAGCAGTACTTC.

This rearrangement joins TRBV5-5 to TRBJ2-4, with 11 bases identical to TRBD1. The CDR3 contains 12 residues. Germline values: CDR1 SGHKS, CDR2 YYEKEE (reference sequence). Trimming took 2 bases from V and 14 from J; bases not matched to a gene: 3. For the CDR3, the DNA is TGTGCCAGCAGCTTAACGGGACAGGGGGAGTACTTC. This sequence encodes CASSLTGQGEYF.

The CDR3 nucleotides are TGTGCCTGGAGTGCCAATGGACAGGGGGCTACCTACTCCACAGATACGCAGTATTTT. Translated: CAWSANGQGATYSTDTQYF. The rearrangement uses TRBV30 and TRBJ2-3; 11 bases fit TRBD1. V was clipped by 1 base and J by 2 bases; unmatched bases: 14. Per the germline V gene, CDR1 is GTSNPN and CDR2 is SVGIG (reference sequence). The CDR3 is 19 amino acids.

The gene calls are TRBV5-1 and TRBJ1-1; no clear D. The CDR3 is 15 amino acids. V was clipped by 0 bases and J by 0 bases, with 9 bases between them. The germline gives CDR1 SGHRS, CDR2 YFSETQ. CDR3 bases: TGCGCCAGCAGCTTGGTTCGAGACTTGAACACTGAAGCTTTCTTT. Protein product: CASSLVRDLNTEAFF.

The rearrangement joins TRBV27 to TRBJ2-5, with TRBD2 identical over 10 bases. The CDR3 has 18 amino acids. V lost 4 bases and J lost 1; bases outside the gene matches: 12. The germline gives CDR1 MNHEY, CDR2 SMNVEV (reference sequence). The CDR3 reads CASSSTKRGGPSQETQYF. CDR3 DNA sequence: TGTGCCAGCAGTTCAACGAAGCGGGGGGGCCCAAGCCAAGAGACCCAGTACTTC.

A single count supports this clone. V is TRBV18 and J is TRBJ1-5, with unresolved D. This CDR3 is 15 amino acids long. Germline assignment: CDR1 KGHSH and CDR2 LQKENI. The V end lost 3 bases, the J end lost 0 bases, and 9 bases lay between the germline ends. The CDR3: CASSPRSSSNQPQHF. As DNA, the CDR3 is TGTGCCAGCTCACCCCGGAGCAGTAGCAATCAGCCCCAGCATTTT.

The genes are TRBV7-2 and TRBJ1-5, with no clear D. Germline V lookup: CDR1 SGHTA, CDR2 FQGNSA. V was trimmed by 0 bases and J by 0 bases, leaving 15 bases between them. CDR3 length: 18 residues. The CDR3, as DNA: TGTGCCAGCAGCTTAGCGTCGGCAGGCTATTATAGCAATCAGCCCCAGCATTTT. Translated, it gives CASSLASAGYYSNQPQHF.

The chain carries TRBV27 and TRBJ2-1; 10 bases agree with TRBD1. Trimming cost V 4 bases and J 14 bases; bases outside gene matches: 5. Germline V lookup: CDR1 MNHEY, CDR2 SMNVEV (reference sequence). CDR3 size: 12 residues. CDR3 in amino acids: CASSSRDRGKFF. The CDR3 bases are TGTGCCAGCAGTTCCCGGGACAGGGGAAAGTTCTTC.

The chain uses TRBV4-3 and TRBJ2-7; D unresolved. Germline V gene sequence: CDR1 LGHNA, CDR2 YSLEER. V was cut by 4 bases and J by 8 bases, with 15 bases left in between. The CDR3 runs 13 residues. The CDR3 loop reads CASSLNGGRKQYF. CDR3 nucleotide sequence: TGCGCCAGCAGCCTCAACGGCGGAAGGAAGCAGTACTTC.